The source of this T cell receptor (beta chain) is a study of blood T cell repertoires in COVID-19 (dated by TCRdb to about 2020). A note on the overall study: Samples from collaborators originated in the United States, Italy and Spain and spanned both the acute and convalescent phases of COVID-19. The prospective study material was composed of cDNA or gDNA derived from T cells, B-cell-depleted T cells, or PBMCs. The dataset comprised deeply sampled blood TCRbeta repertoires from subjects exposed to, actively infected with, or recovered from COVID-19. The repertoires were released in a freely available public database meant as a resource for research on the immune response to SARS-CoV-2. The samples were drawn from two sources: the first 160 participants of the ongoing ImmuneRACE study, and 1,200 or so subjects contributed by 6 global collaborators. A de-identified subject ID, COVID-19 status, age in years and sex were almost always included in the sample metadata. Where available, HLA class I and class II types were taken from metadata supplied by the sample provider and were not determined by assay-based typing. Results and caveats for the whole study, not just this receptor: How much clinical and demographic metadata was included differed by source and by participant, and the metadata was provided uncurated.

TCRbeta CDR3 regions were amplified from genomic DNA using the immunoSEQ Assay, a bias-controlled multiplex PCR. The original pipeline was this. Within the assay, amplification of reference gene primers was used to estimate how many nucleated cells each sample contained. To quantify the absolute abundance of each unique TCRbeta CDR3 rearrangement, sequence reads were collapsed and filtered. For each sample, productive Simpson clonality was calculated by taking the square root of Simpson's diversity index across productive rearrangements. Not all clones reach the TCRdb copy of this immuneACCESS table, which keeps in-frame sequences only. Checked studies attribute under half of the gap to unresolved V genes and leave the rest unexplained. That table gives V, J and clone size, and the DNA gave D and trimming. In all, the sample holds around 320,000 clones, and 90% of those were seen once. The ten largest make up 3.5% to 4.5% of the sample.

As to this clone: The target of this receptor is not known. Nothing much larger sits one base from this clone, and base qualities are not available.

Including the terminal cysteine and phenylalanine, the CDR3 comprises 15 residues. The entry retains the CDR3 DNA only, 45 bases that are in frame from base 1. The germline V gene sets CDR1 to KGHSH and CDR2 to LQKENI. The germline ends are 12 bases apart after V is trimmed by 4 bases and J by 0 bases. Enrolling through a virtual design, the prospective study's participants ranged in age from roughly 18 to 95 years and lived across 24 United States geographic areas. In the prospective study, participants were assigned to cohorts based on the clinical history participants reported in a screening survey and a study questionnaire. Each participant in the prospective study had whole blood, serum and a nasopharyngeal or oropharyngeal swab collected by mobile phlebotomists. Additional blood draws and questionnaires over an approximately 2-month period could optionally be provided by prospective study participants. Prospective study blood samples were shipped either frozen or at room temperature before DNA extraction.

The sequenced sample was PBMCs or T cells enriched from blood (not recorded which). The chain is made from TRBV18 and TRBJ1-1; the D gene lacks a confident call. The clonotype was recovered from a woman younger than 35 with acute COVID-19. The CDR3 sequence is CASSLQHELNTEAFF. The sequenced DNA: TGTGCCAGCTCACTTCAACACGAATTGAACACTGAAGCTTTCTTT. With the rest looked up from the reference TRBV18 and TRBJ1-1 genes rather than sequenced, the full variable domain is NAGVMQNPRHLVRRRGQEARLRCSPMKGHSHVYWYRQLPEEGLKFMVYLQKENIIDESGMPKERFSAEFPKEGPSILRIQQVVRGDSAAYFCASSLQHELNTEAFFGQGTRLTVV.